The sequence of this T cell receptor (beta chain) was determined in a study of T cell responses to AZD1222 COVID-19 vaccine. Trimming shortened V by 1 base and J by 1 base, and 10 bases separated the two germline ends. The CDR3 has 15 residues. From germline, CDR1 is LGHDT and CDR2 YNNKEL (reference sequence). Method: immunoSEQ multiplex PCR; TCRdb's copy keeps in-frame clones and lacks some. The table records over 100,000 clones, approximately 89% of them present only once. This specimen consisted of peripheral blood, obtained on day 0 of AZD1222 vaccination. The V call is TRBV3-1 (or the pseudogene TRBV3-2), the J call TRBJ1-2; D unresolved. The origin of this receptor is an adult in good health. The CDR3 region is CASSQGVWGNYGYTF. The CDR3 DNA reads as TGTGCCAGCAGCCAAGGGGTATGGGGTAACTATGGCTACACCTTC.